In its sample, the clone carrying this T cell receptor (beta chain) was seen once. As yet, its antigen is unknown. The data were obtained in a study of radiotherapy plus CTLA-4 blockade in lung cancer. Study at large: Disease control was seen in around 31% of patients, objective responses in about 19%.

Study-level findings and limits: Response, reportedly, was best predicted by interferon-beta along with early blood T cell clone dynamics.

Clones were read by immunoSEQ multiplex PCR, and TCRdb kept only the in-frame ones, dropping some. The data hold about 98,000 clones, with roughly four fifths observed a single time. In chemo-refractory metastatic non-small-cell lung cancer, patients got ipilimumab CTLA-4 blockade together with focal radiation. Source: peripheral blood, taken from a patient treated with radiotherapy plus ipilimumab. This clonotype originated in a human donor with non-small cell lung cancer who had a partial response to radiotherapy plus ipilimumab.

The CDR3 is CASSDAGQLAKNIQYF. The CDR3 bases are TGTGCCAGCAGTGATGCCGGACAGCTAGCCAAAAACATTCAGTACTTC. The rearrangement links TRBV28 to TRBJ2-4, with a weak D call TRBD1 (6 bases). The CDR3 has 16 residues. Germline CDR1 MDHEN, CDR2 SYDVKM. V was clipped by 5 bases and J by 0 bases, with 14 bases between them.